The rows below give T cell receptor beta chains drawn from one sample of a study of shared clonotypes between healthy human individuals. Clones were read by immunoSEQ multiplex PCR, and TCRdb kept only the in-frame ones, dropping some. The sample includes roughly 2 million clones, 90% to 95% seen only once; the top ten take more than 0.1%. Sequenced input: naive CD4+ T cells sorted from blood. The receptors shown here come from a man aged 18 to 35 in good health. The CDR3 runs from the conserved cysteine through the conserved F or W. D genes are given only for firm matches. The size entry is marked missing in some rows and otherwise reads once, few, many or a size class.

once	-	TRBV5-5	TRBJ1-1	TGTGCCAGCAGTTTTACAGGGTCTACTGAAGCTTTCTTT	CASSFTGSTEAFF
-	TRBD1	TRBV5-1	TRBJ1-1	TGCGCCAGCAGCTCGTCCGGGACAGAATACACTGAAGCTTTCTTT	CASSSSGTEYTEAFF
-	-	TRBV27	TRBJ1-5	TGTGCCAGCAGTTTATCCGGTGGCGGGTCCCAGCATTTT	CASSLSGGGSQHF
few	-	TRBV28	TRBJ1-5	TGTGCCAGCAGTCCGAAAGCCGGGTCCAGAATTATCAAGGCCCAGCATTTT	CASSPKAGSRIIKAQHF
-	TRBD1	TRBV30	TRBJ1-1	TGTGCCTGGAGGTGGGACAGGAACACTGAAGCTTTCTTT	CAWRWDRNTEAFF
-	-	TRBV28	TRBJ2-1	TGTGCCAGCAGTTTTTCGGCAGCCGGCAAAGATGAGCAGTTCTTC	CASSFSAAGKDEQFF
-	-	TRBV6-1	TRBJ1-4	TGTGCCAGCAGTGACCCCCTTCGGGGGGAAAAACTGTTTTTT	CASSDPLRGEKLFF
few	-	TRBV29-1	TRBJ2-7	TGCAGCGTTGGGGCTCTTGGCTACGAGCAGTACTTC	CSVGALGYEQYF
-	-	TRBV7-8	TRBJ1-2	TGTGCCAGCAGCTTAGGGGTGGAAGTGGGCTACACCTTC	CASSLGVEVGYTF
-	-	TRBV7-7	TRBJ2-2	TGTGCTAGCAGCGCGGATATCCCCGGGGAGCTGTTTTTT	CASSADIPGELFF
once	-	TRBV2	TRBJ2-7	TGTGCCAGCAGTAACGAGGGGGGACTGATCTACGAGCAGTACTTC	CASSNEGGLIYEQYF
-	-	TRBV28	TRBJ1-1	TGTGCCAGCAGTTTACCCGGGACCCTGGGATGGGCTTTCTTT	CASSLPGTLGWAFF
-	TRBD1	TRBV7-6	TRBJ1-1	TGTGCCAGCAGCTTAGGCAGGGGGCTGAACACTGAAGCTTTCTTT	CASSLGRGLNTEAFF
once	-	TRBV9	TRBJ1-1	TGTGCCAGCAGCCCGAGTCGGGCCACACCTGAAGCTTTCTTT	CASSPSRATPEAFF
-	TRBD1	TRBV27	TRBJ1-5	TGTGCCAGCAGTTCGCGGACAGGGGGCCTATATAGCAATCAGCCCCAGCATTTT	CASSSRTGGLYSNQPQHF
-	TRBD1	TRBV5-1	TRBJ2-7	TGCGCCAGCAGCCCGGACAGGGGTAAAGACGAGCAGTACTTC	CASSPDRGKDEQYF
-	TRBD1	TRBV4-3	TRBJ1-1	TGCGCCAGCAGCCAAGAATTTTCAGGGGGGATCATGAACACTGAAGCTTTCTTT	CASSQEFSGGIMNTEAFF
-	TRBD1	TRBV19	TRBJ2-1	TGTGCCAGTAGTAAGGGACAGGGACTTTACAATGAGCAGTTCTTC	CASSKGQGLYNEQFF
-	TRBD1	TRBV6-6	TRBJ2-7	TGTGCCAGTAAGCGGACAGGGCTAGAGGGCGAGCAGTACTTC	CASKRTGLEGEQYF
-	-	TRBV9	TRBJ2-1	TGTGCCAGCAGCCCCAGACGGGACAATGAGCAGTTCTTC	CASSPRRDNEQFF
-	TRBD1	TRBV5-4	TRBJ1-4	TGTGCCAGCAGCATCACAGGGGAGAATGAAAAACTGTTTTTT	CASSITGENEKLFF
-	-	TRBV2	TRBJ2-7	TGTGCCAGCAGAAATGGCGGGGTTACAGGGTCCTCCTACGAGCAGTACTTC	CASRNGGVTGSSYEQYF
-	TRBD2	TRBV25-1	TRBJ2-3	TGTGCCAGCAGTCAGCCTAGCGGGCTTGTCGATACGCAGTATTTT	CASSQPSGLVDTQYF
-	-	TRBV11-2	TRBJ2-5	TGTGCCAGCAGCTTAGATTTGGCGGGTCAGGGGAGGGGGACCCAGTACTTC	CASSLDLAGQGRGTQYF
-	-	TRBV9	TRBJ1-3	TGTGCCAGCAGCGTAGCCGGAGAGCCTGGAAACACCATATATTTT	CASSVAGEPGNTIYF
-	-	TRBV19	TRBJ1-1	TGTGCCAGTAGTATAGAGGCGTCAGTGGAAGCTTTCTTT	CASSIEASVEAFF